The 11 T cell receptor beta chains in this list originate from one sample, sequenced in a study of tumor and adjacent non-tumor tissue in lung cancer. A modified ARM-PCR protocol with three rounds of nested PCR amplified TCRbeta. MiXCR was run by TCRdb on the multiplex PCR reads, yielding one entry per CDR3 protein. The repertoire holds under 250,000 distinct CDR3 sequences, with about 76% as singletons. No cell sorting was done before RNA was extracted from the tissue. The sample comprised lung tumor tissue. The receptors were sampled from a man aged 55 to 70 with non-small cell lung cancer.

The J gene is TRBJ1-2, the V gene TRBV12-3 or TRBV12-4; 7 nucleotides align to TRBD1. V dropped 0 bases and J dropped 5; count of bases not matched to a gene: 3. The CDR3 is made up of 14 amino acids. The CDR3 reads CASSLAGQIYGYTF. DNA for the CDR3: TGTGCCAGCAGTTTAGCGGGACAGATTTATGGCTACACCTTC.

Regarding this clonotype: At one boundary the junction diverges from the germline segment, which might be a read error. V gene TRBV6-1 combines with J gene TRBJ2-7, with 7 bases identical to TRBD1. In germline, CDR1 is MNHNS, CDR2 SASEGT. The CDR3 totals 14 residues. CDR3 amino acids: CACEKGDSSYEQYF. CDR3 nucleotide sequence: TGTGCCTGCGAGAAGGGGGACAGCTCCTACGAACAGTACTTC.

Concerning this clonotype itself: An end of the junction does not agree with germline; a read error may underlie this. V gene TRBV20-1 combines with J gene TRBJ2-3; 7 nucleotides agree with TRBD2. The CDR3 is 13 amino acids. The V gene's germline CDR1 is DFQATT and CDR2 SNEGSKA (reference sequence). The CDR3 spells CSALGGITNTQYF. CDR3 DNA sequence: TGCAGTGCCCTCGGGGGGATCACAAATACGCAGTATTTT.

Of note for this clonotype: Just one base apart from a much larger clone, this may be a read error. V is TRBV4-1 and J is TRBJ1-2; maybe TRBD1 (5 bases). Germline CDR1 reads MGHRA; CDR2 reads YSYEKL. The V and J ends lost 3 bases and 7 bases respectively, with 27 bases between them. The CDR3 runs 18 residues. CDR3 sequence reads: CASSQGVRQAISLCGYTF. The CDR3 DNA reads TGCGCCAGCAGCCAGGGGGTGCGGCAGGCGATTAGCCTCTGTGGCTACACCTTC.

This clonotype was counted only a few times. The chain recombines TRBV20-1 with TRBJ2-3, with 10 bases aligning to TRBD2. The CDR3 is 14 amino acids. Per the germline V gene, CDR1 is DFQATT and CDR2 is SNEGSKA (reference sequence). Trimming removed 3 bases from V and 4 bases from J; junction bases left unmatched: 4. CDR3 in amino acids: CSARASGRADTQYF. The CDR3 DNA reads as TGCAGTGCTAGGGCCAGCGGGAGGGCAGATACGCAGTATTTT.

As for this clonotype: At one of its ends the junction is not consistent with the germline gene, which may arise from a read error. The chain has TRBV30 and TRBJ1-2; maybe TRBD1 (5 bases). CDR3 length: 14 amino acids. Germline loops: CDR1 GTSNPN, CDR2 SVGIG (reference sequence). As DNA, the CDR3 is TGTGTCTGGACTTCGAGGGGAAGGGCACATGGCTACACCTTC. This encodes CVWTSRGRAHGYTF.

A note on this clonotype: The CDR3 does not close with the conserved phenylalanine or tryptophan, likely indicating a read error. The chain combines TRBV20-1 with TRBJ2-1; no firm D call. Germline CDR1 reads DFQATT; CDR2 reads SNEGSKA (reference sequence). The V and J ends lost 1 base and 6 bases respectively, with 10 bases between them. The CDR3 sequence is 13 residues long. The CDR3 here is CSARGPVGNEQFL. The CDR3 DNA follows: TGCAGTGCTAGAGGGCCAGTAGGCAATGAGCAGTTCTTA.

About this clonotype: A much larger clone sits a single nucleotide away, making a read error possible. The chain couples TRBV11-3 to TRBJ2-3; maybe TRBD2 (5 bases). The germline V and J ends were trimmed by 1 base and 6 bases, with 20 bases remaining between them. The CDR3 length is 17 residues. CDR1 is SGHNT and CDR2 is YENEEA in the germline V gene. CDR3 coding DNA: TGTGCCAGCAGCTTAGTGGCTAGCAGGAGAGGCGACGATACGCAGTATTTT. It specifies CASSLVASRRGDDTQYF.

The V gene is TRBV5-4, the J gene TRBJ2-3; possibly TRBD1 for D (5 bases). The length of the CDR3 is 15 residues. Between the trimmed V and J ends, which lost 5 bases and 0 bases, there was a span of 13 bases. CDR1 is SGHNT and CDR2 is YYREEE in the germline V gene (reference sequence). The CDR3 region is CASRPVGPSTDTQYF. The CDR3 bases are TGTGCCAGCAGACCGGTGGGGCCTAGCACAGATACGCAGTATTTT.

About this clonotype itself: In this CDR3 the conserved last residue, phenylalanine or tryptophan, is missing, so a read error is likely. It is unclear where the CDR3 begins or ends on the DNA, so no DNA is shown, and the CDR3 is as TCRdb lists it. The chain uses TRBV5-6 and TRBJ1-1; the table assigns TRBD1, which was not confirmed against the DNA. The CDR3 has 17 amino acids, counting both end residues. Germline values: CDR1 SGHDT, CDR2 YYEEEE. CDR3 protein: CASSSYGTVLMNTEAFL.

Points on this clonotype: One junction end does not reproduce the germline sequence, and a read error may be involved. The chain employs TRBV6-2 or TRBV6-3 and TRBJ1-4; D unresolved. The CDR3 contains 15 residues. Germline assignment: CDR1 MNHEY and CDR2 SVGEGT. This chain's CDR3 is CARSYSEARDEKLFF. DNA for the CDR3: TGTGCCAGAAGTTACAGTGAAGCCCGAGACGAAAAACTGTTTTTT.